This T cell receptor beta chain was recorded in a study of T cell responses to AZD1222 COVID-19 vaccine. V lost 0 bases, J lost 5 bases, and 2 bases stayed unmatched. Germline loops: CDR1 SGHRS, CDR2 YFSETQ. The CDR3 covers 14 residues. The assay was immunoSEQ multiplex PCR, and TCRdb's table has in-frame clones only and misses some. The sample comprises some 120,000 clones, more than 80% of which are singletons, and approximately 4.7% rests with the top ten. The origin of this receptor is an adult who received the AZD1222 COVID-19 vaccine. Sample: peripheral blood, taken 28 days after the second AZD1222 dose. The genes are TRBV5-1 and TRBJ2-5, with TRBD2 identical over 9 bases. The CDR3 loop reads CASSLAAGGETQYF. In DNA, the CDR3 is TGCGCCAGCAGCTTGGCCGCGGGAGGGGAGACCCAGTACTTC.